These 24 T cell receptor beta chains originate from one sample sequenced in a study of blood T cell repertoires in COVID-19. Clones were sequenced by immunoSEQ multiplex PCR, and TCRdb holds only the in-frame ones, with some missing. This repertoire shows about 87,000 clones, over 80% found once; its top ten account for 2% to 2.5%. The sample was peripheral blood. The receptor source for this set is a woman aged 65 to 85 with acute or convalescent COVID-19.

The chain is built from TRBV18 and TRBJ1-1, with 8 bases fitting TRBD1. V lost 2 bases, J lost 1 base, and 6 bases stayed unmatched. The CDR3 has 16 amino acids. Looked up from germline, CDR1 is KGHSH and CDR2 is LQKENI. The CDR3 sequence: CASSPTAGTGNTEAFF. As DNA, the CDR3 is TGTGCCAGCTCACCAACTGCCGGGACAGGGAACACTGAAGCTTTCTTT.

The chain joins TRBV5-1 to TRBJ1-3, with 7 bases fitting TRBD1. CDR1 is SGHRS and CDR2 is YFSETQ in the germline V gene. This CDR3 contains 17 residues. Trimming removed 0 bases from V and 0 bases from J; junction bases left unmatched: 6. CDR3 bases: TGCGCCAGCAGCTTGGCGGAGGGGGCCCCCTCTGGAAACACCATATATTTT. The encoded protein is CASSLAEGAPSGNTIYF.

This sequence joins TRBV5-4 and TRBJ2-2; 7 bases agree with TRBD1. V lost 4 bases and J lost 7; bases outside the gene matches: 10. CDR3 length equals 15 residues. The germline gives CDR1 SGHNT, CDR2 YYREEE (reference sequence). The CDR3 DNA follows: TGTGCCAGCAGCGGGTGGGACAGAACAAGCGGGGAGCTGTTTTTT. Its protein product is CASSGWDRTSGELFF.

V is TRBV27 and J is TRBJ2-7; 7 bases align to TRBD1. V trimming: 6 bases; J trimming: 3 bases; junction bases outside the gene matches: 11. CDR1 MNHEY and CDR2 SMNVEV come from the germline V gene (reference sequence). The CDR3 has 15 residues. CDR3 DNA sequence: TGTGCCAGCAGACCAGCCGGGACAGCTGTCTACGAGCAGTACTTC. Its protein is CASRPAGTAVYEQYF.

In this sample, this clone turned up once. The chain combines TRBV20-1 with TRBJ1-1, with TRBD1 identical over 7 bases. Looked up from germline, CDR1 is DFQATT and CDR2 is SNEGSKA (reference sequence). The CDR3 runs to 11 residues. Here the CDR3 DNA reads TGCAGCGCCCAGGGGGACACTGAAGCTTTCTTT. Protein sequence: CSAQGDTEAFF.

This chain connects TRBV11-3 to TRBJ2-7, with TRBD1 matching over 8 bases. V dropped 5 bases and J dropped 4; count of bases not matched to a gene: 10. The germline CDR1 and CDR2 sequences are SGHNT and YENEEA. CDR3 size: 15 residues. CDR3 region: CASSPPTGGRYEQYF. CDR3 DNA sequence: TGTGCCAGCAGCCCCCCCACAGGGGGTCGGTACGAGCAGTACTTC.

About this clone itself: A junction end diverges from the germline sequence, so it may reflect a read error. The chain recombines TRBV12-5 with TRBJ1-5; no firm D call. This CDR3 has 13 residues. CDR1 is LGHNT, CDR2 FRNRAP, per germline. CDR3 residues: CASGLASGQPQHF. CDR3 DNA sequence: TGTGCTAGTGGCTTGGCCTCGGGTCAGCCCCAGCATTTT.

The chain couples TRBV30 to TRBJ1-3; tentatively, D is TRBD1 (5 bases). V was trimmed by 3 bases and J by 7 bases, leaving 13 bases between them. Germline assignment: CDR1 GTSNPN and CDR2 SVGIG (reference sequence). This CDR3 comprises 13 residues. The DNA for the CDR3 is TGTGCCTGGAGCCTGGGACTCGGGAACACCATATATTTT. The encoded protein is CAWSLGLGNTIYF.

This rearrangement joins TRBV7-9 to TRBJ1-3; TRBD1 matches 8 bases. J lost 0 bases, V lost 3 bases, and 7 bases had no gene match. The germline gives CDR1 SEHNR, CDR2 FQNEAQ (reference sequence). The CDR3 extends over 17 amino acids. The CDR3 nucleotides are TGTGCCAGCAGCTTCTTCGACAGGGGAGTCTCTGGAAACACCATATATTTT. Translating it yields CASSFFDRGVSGNTIYF. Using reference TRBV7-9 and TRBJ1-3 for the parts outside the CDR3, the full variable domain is DTGVSQNPRHKITKRGQNVTFRCDPISEHNRLYWYRQTLGQGPEFLTYFQNEAQLEKSRLLSDRFSAERPKGSFSTLEIQRTEQGDSAMYLCASSFFDRGVSGNTIYFGEGSWLTVV.

CDR3 sequence: CASSLTGGYSQETQYF. The CDR3 DNA follows: TGTGCCAGCAGCTTGACGGGGGGGTACTCTCAAGAGACCCAGTACTTC. The rearrangement joins TRBV5-4 to TRBJ2-5, with 8 bases lining up with TRBD2. The CDR3 has 16 amino acids. V shed 1 base and J 2 bases; nucleotides not matched to a gene: 7. CDR1 is SGHNT, CDR2 YYREEE, per germline (reference sequence).

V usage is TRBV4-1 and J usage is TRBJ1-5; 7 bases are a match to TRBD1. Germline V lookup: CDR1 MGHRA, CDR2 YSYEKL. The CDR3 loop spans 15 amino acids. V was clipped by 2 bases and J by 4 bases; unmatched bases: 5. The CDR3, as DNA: TGCGCCAGCAGCCAATCCGGCAGGGGGAATCAGCCCCAGCATTTT. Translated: CASSQSGRGNQPQHF.

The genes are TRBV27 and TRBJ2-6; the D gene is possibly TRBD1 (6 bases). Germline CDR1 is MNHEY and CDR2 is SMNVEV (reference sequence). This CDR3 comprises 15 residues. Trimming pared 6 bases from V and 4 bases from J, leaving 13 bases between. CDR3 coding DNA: TGTGCCAGCAGCCGGCCAGGGGCCGGGGCCAACGTCCTGACTTTC. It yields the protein CASSRPGAGANVLTF.

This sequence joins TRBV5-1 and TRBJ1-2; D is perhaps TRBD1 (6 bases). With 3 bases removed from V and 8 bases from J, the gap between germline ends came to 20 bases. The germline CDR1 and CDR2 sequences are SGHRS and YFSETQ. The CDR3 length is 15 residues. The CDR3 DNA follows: TGCGCCAGCAGCTCCGCCGAGGGGACATCAAGCGGCTACACCTTC. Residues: CASSSAEGTSSGYTF. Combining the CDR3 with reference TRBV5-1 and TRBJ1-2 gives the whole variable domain KAGVTQTPRYLIKTRGQQVTLSCSPISGHRSVSWYQQTPGQGLQFLFEYFSETQRNKGNFPGRFSGRQFSNSRSEMNVSTLELGDSALYLCASSSAEGTSSGYTFGSGTRLTVV.

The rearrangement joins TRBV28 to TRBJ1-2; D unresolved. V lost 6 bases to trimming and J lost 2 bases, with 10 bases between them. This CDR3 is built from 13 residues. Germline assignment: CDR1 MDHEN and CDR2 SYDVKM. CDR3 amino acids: CASRVGKNYGYTF. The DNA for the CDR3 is TGTGCCAGCAGGGTTGGCAAGAACTATGGCTACACCTTC.

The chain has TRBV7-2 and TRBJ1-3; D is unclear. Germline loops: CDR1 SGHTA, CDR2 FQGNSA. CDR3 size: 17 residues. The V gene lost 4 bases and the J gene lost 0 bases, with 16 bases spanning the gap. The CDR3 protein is CASSSPLSGSSGNTIYF. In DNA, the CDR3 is TGTGCCAGCAGCTCCCCCTTATCAGGTTCCTCTGGAAACACCATATATTTT.

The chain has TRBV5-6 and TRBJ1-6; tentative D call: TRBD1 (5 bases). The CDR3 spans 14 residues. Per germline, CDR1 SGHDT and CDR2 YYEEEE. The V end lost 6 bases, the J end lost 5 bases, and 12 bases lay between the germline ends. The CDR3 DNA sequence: TGTGCCAGCATCCTCGGGGGGAATAATTCACCCCTCCACTTT. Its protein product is CASILGGNNSPLHF.

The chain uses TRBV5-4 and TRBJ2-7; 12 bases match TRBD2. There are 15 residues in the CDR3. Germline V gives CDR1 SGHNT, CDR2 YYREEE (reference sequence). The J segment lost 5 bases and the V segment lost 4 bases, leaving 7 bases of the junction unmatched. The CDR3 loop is CASSTRLAGVDEQYF. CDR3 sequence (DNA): TGTGCCAGCAGCACCCGACTAGCGGGGGTGGACGAGCAGTACTTC.

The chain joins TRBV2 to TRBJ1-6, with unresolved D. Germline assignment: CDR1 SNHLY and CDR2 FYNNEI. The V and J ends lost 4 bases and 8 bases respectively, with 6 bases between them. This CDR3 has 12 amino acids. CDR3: CASSVVDSPLHF. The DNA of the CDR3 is TGTGCCAGCAGTGTTGTCGATTCACCCCTCCACTTT.

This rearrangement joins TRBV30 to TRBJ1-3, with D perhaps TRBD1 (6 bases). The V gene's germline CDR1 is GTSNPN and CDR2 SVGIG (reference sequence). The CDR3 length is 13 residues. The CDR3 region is CAFDRITGNTIYF. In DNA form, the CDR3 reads TGTGCGTTCGACAGGATAACTGGAAACACCATATATTTT.

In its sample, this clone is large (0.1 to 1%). The CDR3 is CASSPFPGQGALEQYF. In DNA form, the CDR3 reads TGCGCCAGCAGCCCCTTCCCGGGACAGGGGGCGCTTGAGCAGTACTTC. V is TRBV5-1 and J is TRBJ2-7, with 12 bases aligning to TRBD1. The length of the CDR3 is 16 residues. CDR1 and CDR2 (germline): SGHRS, YFSETQ. The trim removed 4 bases at V and 7 bases at J, leaving 12 bases unmatched.

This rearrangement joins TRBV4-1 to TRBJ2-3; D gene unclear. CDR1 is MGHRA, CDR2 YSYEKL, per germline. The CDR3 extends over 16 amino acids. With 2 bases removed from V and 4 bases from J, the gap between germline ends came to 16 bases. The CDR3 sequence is CASSQMASGSADTQYF. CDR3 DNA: TGCGCCAGCAGCCAAATGGCCTCAGGCTCGGCAGATACGCAGTATTTT.

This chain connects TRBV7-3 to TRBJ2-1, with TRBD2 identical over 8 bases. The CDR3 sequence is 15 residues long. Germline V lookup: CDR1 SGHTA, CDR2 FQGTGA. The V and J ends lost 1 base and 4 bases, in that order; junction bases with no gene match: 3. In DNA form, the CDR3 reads TGTGCCAGCAGCTTAAACGGGGGGGTTTACAATGAGCAGTTCTTC. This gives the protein CASSLNGGVYNEQFF. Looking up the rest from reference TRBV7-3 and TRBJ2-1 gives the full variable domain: GAGVSQTPSNKVTEKGKYVELRCDPISGHTALYWYRQSLGQGPEFLIYFQGTGAADDSGLPNDRFFAVRPEGSVSTLKIQRTERGDSAVYLCASSLNGGVYNEQFFGPGTRLTVL.

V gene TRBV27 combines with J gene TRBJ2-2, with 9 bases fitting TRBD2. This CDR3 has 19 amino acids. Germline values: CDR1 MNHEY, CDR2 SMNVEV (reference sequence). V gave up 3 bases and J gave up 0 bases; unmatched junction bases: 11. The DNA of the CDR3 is TGTGCCAGCAGTTTTCTGGGGCTAGCGGGGTACACGAACACCGGGGAGCTGTTTTTT. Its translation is CASSFLGLAGYTNTGELFF.

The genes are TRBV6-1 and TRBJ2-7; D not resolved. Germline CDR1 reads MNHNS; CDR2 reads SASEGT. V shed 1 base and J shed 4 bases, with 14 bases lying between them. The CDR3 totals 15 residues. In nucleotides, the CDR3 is TGTGCCAGCAGTGAAGAGTGGCAGGTTGGGTACGAGCAGTACTTC. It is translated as CASSEEWQVGYEQYF.